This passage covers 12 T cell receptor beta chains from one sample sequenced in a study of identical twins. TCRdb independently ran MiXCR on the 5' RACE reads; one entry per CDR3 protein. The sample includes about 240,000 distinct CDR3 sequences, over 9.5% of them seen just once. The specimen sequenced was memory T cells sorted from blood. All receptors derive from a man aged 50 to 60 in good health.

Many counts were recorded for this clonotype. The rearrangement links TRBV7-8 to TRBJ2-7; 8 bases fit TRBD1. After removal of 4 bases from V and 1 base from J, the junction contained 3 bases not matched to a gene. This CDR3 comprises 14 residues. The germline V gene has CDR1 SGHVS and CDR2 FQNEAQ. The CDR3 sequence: CASSSRTGSYEQYF. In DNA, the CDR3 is TGTGCCAGCAGCTCCAGGACAGGGTCCTACGAGCAGTACTTC. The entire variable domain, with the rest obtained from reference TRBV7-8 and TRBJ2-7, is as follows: GAGVSQSPRYKVAKRGQDVALRCDPISGHVSLFWYQQALGQGPEFLTYFQNEAQLDKSGLPSDRFFAERPEGSVSTLKIQRTQQEDSAVYLCASSSRTGSYEQYFGPGTRLTVT.

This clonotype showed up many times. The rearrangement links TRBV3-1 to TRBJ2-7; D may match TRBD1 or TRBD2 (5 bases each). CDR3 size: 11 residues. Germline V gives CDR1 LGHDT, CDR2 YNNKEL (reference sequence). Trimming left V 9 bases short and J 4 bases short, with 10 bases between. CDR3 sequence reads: CASGTEYEQYF. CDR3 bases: TGTGCCAGTGGGACGGAGTACGAGCAGTACTTC.

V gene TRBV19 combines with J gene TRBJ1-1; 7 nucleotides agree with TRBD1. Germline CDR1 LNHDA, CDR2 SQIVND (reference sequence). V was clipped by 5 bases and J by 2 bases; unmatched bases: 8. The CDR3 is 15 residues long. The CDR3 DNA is TGTGCCAGTAGTTTTCAGACAGGGCCTAACACTGAAGCTTTCTTT. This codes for CASSFQTGPNTEAFF.

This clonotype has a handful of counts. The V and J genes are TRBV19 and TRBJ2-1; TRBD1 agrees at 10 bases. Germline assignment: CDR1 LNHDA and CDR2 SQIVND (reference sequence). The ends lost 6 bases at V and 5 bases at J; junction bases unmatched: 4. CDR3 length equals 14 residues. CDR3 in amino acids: CASRGTGAHNEQFF. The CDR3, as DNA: TGTGCCAGTAGGGGGACAGGGGCCCACAATGAGCAGTTCTTC.

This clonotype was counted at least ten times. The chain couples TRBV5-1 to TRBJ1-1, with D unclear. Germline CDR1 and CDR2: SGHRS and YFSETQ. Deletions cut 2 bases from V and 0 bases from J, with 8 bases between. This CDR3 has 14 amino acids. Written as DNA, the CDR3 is TGCGCCAGCAGCTTCAAAACTATGAACACTGAAGCTTTCTTT. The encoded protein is CASSFKTMNTEAFF.

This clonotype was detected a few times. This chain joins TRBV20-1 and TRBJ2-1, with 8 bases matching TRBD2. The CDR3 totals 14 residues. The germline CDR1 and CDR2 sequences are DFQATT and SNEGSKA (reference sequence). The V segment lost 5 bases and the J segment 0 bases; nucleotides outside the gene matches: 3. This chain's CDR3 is CSALAGVSYNEQFF. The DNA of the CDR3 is TGCAGTGCTCTAGCGGGTGTCTCCTACAATGAGCAGTTCTTC.

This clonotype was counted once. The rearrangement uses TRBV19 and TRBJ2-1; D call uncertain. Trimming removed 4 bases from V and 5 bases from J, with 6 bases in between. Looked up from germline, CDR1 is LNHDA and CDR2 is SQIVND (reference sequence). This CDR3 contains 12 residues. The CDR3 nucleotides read TGTGCCAGTAGTAGTCGGGACAATGAGCAGTTCTTC. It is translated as CASSSRDNEQFF.

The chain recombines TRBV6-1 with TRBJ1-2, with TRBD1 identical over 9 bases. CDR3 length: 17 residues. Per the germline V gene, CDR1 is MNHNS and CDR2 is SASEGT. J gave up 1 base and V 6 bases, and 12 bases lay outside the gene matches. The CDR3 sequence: CASSDRMTGGVNYGYTF. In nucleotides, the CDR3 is TGTGCCAGCAGCGACCGGATGACAGGGGGTGTTAACTATGGCTACACCTTC.

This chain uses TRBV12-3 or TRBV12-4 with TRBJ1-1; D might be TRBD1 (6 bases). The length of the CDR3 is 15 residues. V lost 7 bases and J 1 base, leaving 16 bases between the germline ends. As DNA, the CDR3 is TGTGCCAGCATCAATTCGGGGGGGGCGAACACTGAAGCTTTCTTT. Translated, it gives CASINSGGANTEAFF.

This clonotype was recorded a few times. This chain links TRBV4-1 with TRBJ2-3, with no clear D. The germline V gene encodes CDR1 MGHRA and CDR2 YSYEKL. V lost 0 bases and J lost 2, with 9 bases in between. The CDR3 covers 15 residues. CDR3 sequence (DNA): TGCGCCAGCAGCCAAGATTTAGGGCCCACAGATACGCAGTATTTT. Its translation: CASSQDLGPTDTQYF.

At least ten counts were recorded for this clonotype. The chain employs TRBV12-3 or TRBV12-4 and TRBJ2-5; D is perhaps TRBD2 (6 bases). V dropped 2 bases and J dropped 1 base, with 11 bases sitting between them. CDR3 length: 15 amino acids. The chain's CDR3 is CASSLFGGLQETQYF. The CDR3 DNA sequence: TGTGCCAGCAGTTTATTCGGGGGACTCCAAGAGACCCAGTACTTC.

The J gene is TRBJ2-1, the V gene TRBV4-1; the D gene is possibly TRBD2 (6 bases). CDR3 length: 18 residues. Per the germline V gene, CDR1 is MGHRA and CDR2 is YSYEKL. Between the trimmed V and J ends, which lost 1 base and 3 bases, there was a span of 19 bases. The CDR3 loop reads CASSQGSIGRDLYNEQFF. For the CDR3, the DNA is TGCGCCAGCAGCCAAGGTTCAATCGGGCGGGACCTCTACAATGAGCAGTTCTTC.